This T cell receptor (beta chain) was documented in a study of identical twins. Whole-study findings and limits: The more abundant beta clonotypes in cord blood had fewer insertions, and memory repertoires did not show this. In beta out-of-frame sequences, the excess sharing between twins was weaker.

TCRdb itself ran the 5' RACE reads through MiXCR, one entry per CDR3 protein. The table lists roughly 630,000 distinct CDR3 sequences, about 7.6% of them singletons. This clonotype was counted many times. Antigen: not known. Germline CDR1 and CDR2: DFQATT and SNEGSKA (reference sequence). This CDR3 region has 13 residues. V gave up 5 bases and J gave up 1 base, with 8 bases separating them. Healthy Caucasian individuals made up all the donors. The same data also went into a second study, on yellow fever vaccine responses in identical twins. According to that study: The T cell response to vaccination in identical twins was reportedly partly convergent and partly personalized.

The V and J genes are TRBV20-1 and TRBJ2-2, with D unresolved. The material sequenced was PBMCs. The sequence came from a woman younger than 35 in good health. Here the CDR3 DNA reads TGCAGTGCTCCGGACGGGAACACCGGGGAGCTGTTTTTT. Its translation: CSAPDGNTGELFF.